This TCR beta chain came from a study of PD-L1 blockade in urothelial cancer (dated by TCRdb to 2015 to 2018). Background on the whole study: All patients started therapy around 2014 and received atezolizumab 1,200 mg intravenously every 3 weeks. About 90% of the roughly 29 patients were identified as males with urothelial cancer of bladder origin, and a prior smoking history was reported by 18 of 29 patients. Patients had an ECOG performance status of 0 or 1 and had received between 0 and 3 prior chemotherapy regimens. Blood samples were analyzed at 3 weeks after treatment start (second dose) and at 6 weeks after treatment start. Blood samples gave a median of about 140,000 T cells and approximately 81,000 unique TCRs, with a median clonality of approximately 0.078. The study was an exploratory multi-omic analysis of somatic, immune and clinical correlates of response to PD-L1 blockade with atezolizumab in urothelial cancer. TCR sequencing covered pretreatment tumor samples and matched, serially collected peripheral blood taken before and after atezolizumab treatment. Durable clinical benefit meant progression-free survival longer than 6 months, and TCR features were also tested against progression-free and overall survival. Whole exome sequencing and RNA sequencing of pretreatment tumors were performed alongside TCR sequencing in the same patients. Nine or ten patients reached durable clinical benefit, while some 20 patients did not. Pretreatment blood TCR-seq was available for 30 or so patients, at least one posttreatment blood collection was obtained for some 24 patients, and tumor TCR-seq was available for some 24 patients. General conclusions and limits of the study: Among patients with durable benefit, tumor-associated TCR clones showed greater expansion in peripheral blood 3 weeks after treatment started (n of about 21, p = 0.022). A pretreatment peripheral blood TCR clonality below the median was linked to improved progression-free and overall survival. Small sample size (n ≈ 29) and many exploratory analyses mean the results are intended to be hypothesis-generating.

The germline V gene provides CDR1 SGDLS and CDR2 YYNGEE. CDR3 length: 16 amino acids, cysteine to phenylalanine. The CDR3 DNA has 48 bases and is translated from base 1. V is cut back by 0 bases and J by 7 bases, with 8 bases in the junction unmatched. A cohort of approximately 31 patients with locally advanced or metastatic urothelial carcinoma, treated at Memorial Sloan Kettering on a trial protocol, was included. Peripheral blood mononuclear cells were collected from each patient pretreatment and during treatment, giving between 1 and 8 total time points per patient. The Qiagen DNeasy Blood extraction kit was used to purify genomic DNA from total PBMCs and from tumor samples. PBMCs were collected pretreatment and during treatment, and were isolated and stored as previously described. To estimate absolute template abundance from read counts, synthetic TCR analog templates were spiked into each PCR. TCRbeta CDR3 regions were amplified from genomic DNA with bias-controlled V and J gene primers using the immunoSEQ assay. Sequencing of rearranged TCRbeta segments was done at approximately 20X coverage. On the study's bioinformatics: Clustering was used to correct sequencing errors, and CDR3s were annotated against IMGT to assign V, D and J genes. Downstream analyses used only productive TCRbeta rearrangements and left out out-of-frame or stop-codon sequences. Clonality was calculated as one minus the Shannon entropy normalized by the log of the number of unique productive sequences. Clones differing between time points or between blood and tumor were identified using Fisher's exact test with Benjamini-Hochberg correction, with an adjusted p below 0.01 applied as the threshold. TCRdb took this table from immuneACCESS and kept in-frame rearrangements with V and J called. Such tables lack part of the clones; where checked against another copy, unresolved V genes explain under half of the gap, and the rest is unexplained. That table gives V, J and clone size, and the DNA gave D and trimming. The sample profile shows about 52,000 clones; about 80% of them were found once. The ten largest clones add up to approximately 3.3% of the sample.

About this clone itself: Its antigen is currently not known. No qualities accompany the bases; no much larger clone lies one base away.

The source is a man between 65 and 79 years old with urothelial cancer. The receptor chain draws on TRBV9 and TRBJ2-1; the central 9 bases match TRBD2. The material sequenced was PBMCs, taken around atezolizumab (anti-PD-L1) treatment. The DNA sequence follows: TGTGCCAGCAGCGTAGATGCTAGCGGGACTTCGAATGAGCAGTTCTTC. It codes for CASSVDASGTSNEQFF.